A single sample gave rise to the 21 T cell receptor beta chains below, sequenced in a study of siplizumab effects on memory and regulatory T cells. Cells from the mixed lymphocyte reaction were cocultured for around 6 days at 37°C. The assay was immunoSEQ multiplex PCR, and TCRdb's table has in-frame clones only and misses some. The table has almost 20,000 clones, around 40% seen once. These TCRs' antigens remain unknown. The sequencing input was CFSE-low (dividing) CD4+ T cells sorted from an allogeneic mixed lymphocyte reaction. The receptors stem from a human donor in good health; the cells came from an allogeneic mixed lymphocyte reaction. Some clones in this sample may be carry-over from other donors' samples.

This clone turned up a few times. The V gene is TRBV11-2, the J gene TRBJ2-7, with TRBD1 as a possible D gene (7 bases). V gave up 1 base and J gave up 1 base, with 11 bases separating them. CDR3 length: 15 residues. Germline V gene data show CDR1 as SGHAT and CDR2 as FQNNGV. In DNA form, the CDR3 reads TGTGCCAGCAGCTTAGGCAGGGGGGTGTCCTACGAGCAGTACTTC. It codes for CASSLGRGVSYEQYF.

The chain has TRBV6-4 and TRBJ2-3, with 11 bases matching TRBD2. The ends lost 5 bases at V and 8 bases at J; junction bases unmatched: 9. This CDR3 has 15 residues. Germline V lookup: CDR1 MRHNA, CDR2 SNTAGT. The CDR3 DNA sequence: TGTGCCAGCAGTCTAGCGGGAGGCCCAGGAGGTACGCAGTATTTT. Translating gives CASSLAGGPGGTQYF.

The V and J genes are TRBV29-1 and TRBJ2-3, with D unresolved. Trimming removed 4 bases at V and 6 bases at J, with 8 bases between. Germline lookup yields CDR1 SQVTM and CDR2 ANQGSEA. The CDR3 is 11 residues long. The CDR3 sequence: CSVGIQDTQYF. CDR3 DNA: TGCAGCGTTGGGATTCAGGATACGCAGTATTTT.

This rearrangement joins TRBV6-6 to TRBJ1-3, with 9 bases aligning to TRBD1. This CDR3 has 13 amino acids. CDR1 MNHNY and CDR2 SVGAGI come from the germline V gene (reference sequence). With V trimmed by 3 bases and J by 7 bases, 1 base remained unmatched. CDR3 in amino acids: CASSYTGGNTIYF. DNA of the CDR3: TGTGCCAGCAGTTATACAGGGGGCAACACCATATATTTT.

This rearrangement joins TRBV9 to TRBJ2-1; TRBD2 agrees at 13 bases. The CDR3 length is 15 residues. The germline V gene has CDR1 SGDLS and CDR2 YYNGEE. The ends lost 3 bases at V and 4 bases at J; junction bases unmatched: 1. CDR3: CASSAGLAGYNEQFF. The CDR3 coding sequence is TGTGCCAGCAGCGCGGGACTAGCGGGGTACAATGAGCAGTTCTTC.

The chain uses TRBV5-1 and TRBJ2-7, with 9 bases matching TRBD1. Germline V gives CDR1 SGHRS, CDR2 YFSETQ. The CDR3 is 15 residues long. Germline trimming cut 2 bases from V and 4 bases from J; bases unmatched to any gene: 7. In DNA, the CDR3 is TGCGCCAGCAGCTTATCCGGGACAGGGTGGTACGAGCAGTACTTC. Amino acid sequence: CASSLSGTGWYEQYF.

This chain joins TRBV14 and TRBJ1-6; TRBD1 is a possible D gene (5 bases). This CDR3 region has 15 residues. Trimming shortened V by 0 bases and J by 10 bases, and 13 bases separated the two germline ends. The V gene's germline CDR1 is SGHDN and CDR2 FVKESK. CDR3 nucleotide sequence: TGTGCCAGCAGCCAAGACACGCAGGGTTGGTCACCCCTCCACTTT. Its translation: CASSQDTQGWSPLHF.

This clone has a handful of counts. The gene calls are TRBV11-2 and TRBJ2-2; D gene unclear. CDR1 is SGHAT and CDR2 is FQNNGV in the germline V gene. Trimming stripped 3 bases from V and 2 bases from J, with 7 bases between. The CDR3 sequence is 14 residues long. The CDR3 nucleotides read TGTGCCAGCAGCTTTAGGGTTAACACCGGGGAGCTGTTTTTT. Its protein product is CASSFRVNTGELFF.

J is TRBJ2-3 and V is TRBV27; D not resolved. CDR3 length equals 16 residues. Trimming removed 2 bases from V and 2 bases from J, with 14 bases in between. The germline CDR1 and CDR2 sequences are MNHEY and SMNVEV (reference sequence). The CDR3 DNA sequence: TGTGCCAGCAGTTTAAGCGCTAGAGGTATCACAGATACGCAGTATTTT. Translating gives CASSLSARGITDTQYF.

The chain recombines TRBV5-1 with TRBJ2-7; D may be TRBD1 or TRBD2 (5 bases each). The CDR3 consists of 14 residues. Trimming cost V 3 bases and J 2 bases, with 12 bases left between them. CDR1 and CDR2 from the germline V gene are SGHRS and YFSETQ. CDR3 loop: CASSWSGPPYEQYF. In DNA, the CDR3 is TGCGCCAGCAGCTGGTCGGGACCCCCCTACGAGCAGTACTTC.

This clone was observed a few times. The V gene is TRBV29-1, the J gene TRBJ2-7; 7 bases map to TRBD1. The CDR3 length is 12 residues. The V gene end was trimmed by 6 bases and the J gene end by 1 base; junction bases not matched to a gene: 3. Germline V gives CDR1 SQVTM, CDR2 ANQGSEA. This chain's CDR3 is CSVGTASYEQYF. In DNA, the CDR3 is TGCAGCGTGGGGACAGCGTCCTACGAGCAGTACTTC.

V usage is TRBV6-6 and J usage is TRBJ2-5, with TRBD2 matching over 9 bases. Germline trimming cut 6 bases from V and 2 bases from J; bases unmatched to any gene: 7. Looked up from germline, CDR1 is MNHNY and CDR2 is SVGAGI (reference sequence). This CDR3 comprises 15 residues. CDR3 sequence (DNA): TGTGCCAGCAGCCGTGGACTAGCGAGGCAAGAGACCCAGTACTTC. Protein product: CASSRGLARQETQYF.

V usage is TRBV5-1 and J usage is TRBJ1-1; possible D gene TRBD1, 5 bases. This CDR3 is 14 amino acids long. The germline V gene encodes CDR1 SGHRS and CDR2 YFSETQ. Trimming stripped 4 bases from V and 1 base from J, with 11 bases between. The DNA of the CDR3 is TGCGCCAGCAGCCCGGTGGGGGGGAACACTGAAGCTTTCTTT. Translated: CASSPVGGNTEAFF. Complete variable domain (other parts from reference TRBV5-1 and TRBJ1-1): KAGVTQTPRYLIKTRGQQVTLSCSPISGHRSVSWYQQTPGQGLQFLFEYFSETQRNKGNFPGRFSGRQFSNSRSEMNVSTLELGDSALYLCASSPVGGNTEAFFGQGTRLTVV.

DNA for the CDR3: TGCGCCAGCTCGGGACTAGCGGTGAACACCGGGGAGCTGTTTTTT. It codes for CASSGLAVNTGELFF. This sequence joins TRBV5-1 and TRBJ2-2; 11 bases align to TRBD2. The trim removed 7 bases at V and 1 base at J, leaving 3 bases unmatched. There are 15 residues in the CDR3. Germline lookup yields CDR1 SGHRS and CDR2 YFSETQ.

The chain combines TRBV5-4 with TRBJ2-1; the D call may be TRBD1 or TRBD2 (6 bases each). V lost 1 base to trimming and J lost 14 bases, with 13 bases between them. The CDR3 runs to 12 residues. Germline-derived CDR1 and CDR2 are SGHNT and YYREEE (reference sequence). CDR3 bases: TGTGCCAGCAGCTTGTTTCCGGGGGCGAAGTTCTTC. This encodes CASSLFPGAKFF. The full variable domain, with the rest looked up from reference TRBV5-4 and TRBJ2-1, is ETGVTQSPTHLIKTRGQQVTLRCSSQSGHNTVSWYQQALGQGPQFIFQYYREEENGRGNFPPRFSGLQFPNYSSELNVNALELDDSALYLCASSLFPGAKFFGPGTRLTVL.

CDR3 protein: CASSIELTTRTFF. The CDR3 nucleotides are TGTGCCAGTAGTATAGAGCTAACCACCCGTACGTTCTTC. V usage is TRBV19 and J usage is TRBJ2-1; D not resolved. Germline CDR1 is LNHDA and CDR2 is SQIVND (reference sequence). V lost 0 bases and J 15 bases, leaving 15 bases between the germline ends. This CDR3 has 13 amino acids.

This clone is labeled as medium-sized. The chain recombines TRBV7-2 with TRBJ2-7; D remains ambiguous. The ends were cut back, 4 bases at V and 3 bases at J, with 4 bases in the middle. Germline V CDR1 and CDR2: SGHTA, FQGNSA. The CDR3 loop spans 11 amino acids. CDR3 DNA sequence: TGTGCCAGCAGCTCTCTCTACGAGCAGTACTTC. As protein: CASSSLYEQYF. Based on the CDR3 plus reference TRBV7-2 and TRBJ2-7, the full variable domain is GAGVSQSPSNKVTEKGKDVELRCDPISGHTALYWYRQSLGQGLEFLIYFQGNSAPDKSGLPSDRFSAERTGGSVSTLTIQRTQQEDSAVYLCASSSLYEQYFGPGTRLTVT.

This clone was seen more than once but under ten times. The chain links TRBV18 to TRBJ1-5; 7 nucleotides line up with TRBD1. There are 14 residues in the CDR3. The ends lost 4 bases at V and 4 bases at J; junction bases unmatched: 4. The germline gives CDR1 KGHSH, CDR2 LQKENI. CDR3 residues: CASSRTGGNQPQHF. The DNA for the CDR3 is TGTGCCAGCTCACGGACAGGCGGGAATCAGCCCCAGCATTTT. Complete variable domain (other parts from reference TRBV18 and TRBJ1-5): NAGVMQNPRHLVRRRGQEARLRCSPMKGHSHVYWYRQLPEEGLKFMVYLQKENIIDESGMPKERFSAEFPKEGPSILRIQQVVRGDSAAYFCASSRTGGNQPQHFGDGTRLSIL.

By frequency in the sample, this clone is medium-sized. As DNA, the CDR3 is TGCAGCGGTGACCGAGGCTGGGAGTCTGAAGCTTTCTTT. Amino acids: CSGDRGWESEAFF. The chain uses TRBV29-1 and TRBJ1-1; D call uncertain. The CDR3 contains 13 residues. The V gene's germline CDR1 is SQVTM and CDR2 ANQGSEA. V lost 7 bases and J lost 6, with 18 bases in between.

The chain links TRBV5-1 to TRBJ2-1; D is undetermined. The ends were cut back, 4 bases at V and 5 bases at J, with 4 bases in the middle. Germline CDR1 reads SGHRS; CDR2 reads YFSETQ. The CDR3 is 11 residues long. The CDR3 coding sequence is TGCGCCAGCAGCCTAGACAATGAGCAGTTCTTC. Its protein product is CASSLDNEQFF.

This clone was observed a handful of times. This chain uses TRBV2 with TRBJ2-7, with TRBD2 matching over 7 bases. The CDR3 consists of 15 residues. The germline CDR1 and CDR2 sequences are SNHLY and FYNNEI. Germline trimming cut 10 bases from V and 6 bases from J; bases unmatched to any gene: 18. CDR3 residues: CANSLQAISGGEQYF. In DNA, the CDR3 is TGTGCCAACTCCCTTCAGGCAATTTCGGGGGGCGAGCAGTACTTC.